These 10 T cell receptor beta chains were sequenced from one sample in a study of CD8+ T cells in alopecia areata. Noted treatment: oral pan-JAK inhibitor, 5-10 mg twice daily. Following extraction, RNA underwent reverse transcription to cDNA, which served as the sequencing template. The method was immunoSEQ multiplex PCR; TCRdb's version includes in-frame clones alone and lacks a portion of them. This table has about 200,000 clones, 30% to 40% appearing once. The sequenced sample was CD4+ T cells sorted from blood, obtained between weeks 30 and 35, from a patient treated with tofacitinib. The receptor set was obtained from a human donor with alopecia areata.

The chain employs TRBV18 and TRBJ2-3; 7 bases agree with TRBD1. Germline V gene data show CDR1 as KGHSH and CDR2 as LQKENI. The CDR3 loop spans 13 amino acids. Trimming took 2 bases from V and 4 from J; bases not matched to a gene: 0. CDR3 DNA sequence: TGTGCCAGCTCACCAGACAGGGCAGATACGCAGTATTTT. Encoded protein: CASSPDRADTQYF.

V and J are TRBV30 and TRBJ1-2, with D perhaps TRBD1 (5 bases). V was clipped by 8 bases and J by 0 bases, with 19 bases between them. Germline V lookup: CDR1 GTSNPN, CDR2 SVGIG (reference sequence). CDR3 length: 15 amino acids. Written as DNA, the CDR3 is TGTGCCCGTGCGGGGGGATTGAAGACTAACTATGGCTACACCTTC. Translated: CARAGGLKTNYGYTF.

The V call is TRBV15, the J call TRBJ2-7, with TRBD1 matching over 8 bases. This CDR3 has 13 amino acids. Looked up from germline, CDR1 is LNHNV and CDR2 is YYDKDF (reference sequence). The J segment lost 6 bases and the V segment lost 8 bases, leaving 9 bases of the junction unmatched. CDR3 in amino acids: CATATGVEPEQYF. CDR3 nucleotides: TGTGCCACCGCGACAGGGGTGGAACCCGAGCAGTACTTC.

This sequence joins TRBV6-5 and TRBJ2-7; no clear D. Germline V gene data show CDR1 as MNHEY and CDR2 as SVGAGI. V was trimmed by 6 bases and J by 9 bases, leaving 15 bases between them. The CDR3 length is 12 residues. The CDR3 nucleotides read TGTGCCAGCAGCTCCGGAAGGTTAGGGCAGTACTTC. It translates to CASSSGRLGQYF.

This clone was picked up one time. This chain joins TRBV30 and TRBJ2-2; 10 positions match TRBD1. Germline V lookup: CDR1 GTSNPN, CDR2 SVGIG (reference sequence). The CDR3 has 16 amino acids. The V gene end was trimmed by 3 bases and the J gene end by 3 bases; junction bases not matched to a gene: 7. CDR3 protein: CAWSQTGGFYTGELFF. CDR3 coding DNA: TGTGCCTGGAGCCAGACAGGGGGCTTTTACACCGGGGAGCTGTTTTTT.

The gene calls are TRBV5-1 and TRBJ2-1; TRBD2 aligns across 9 bases. Per germline, CDR1 SGHRS and CDR2 YFSETQ. The CDR3 runs 15 residues. V lost 1 base to trimming and J lost 4 bases; unmatched junction nucleotides: 3. CDR3 region: CASSLSSGTYNEQFF. The DNA of the CDR3 is TGCGCCAGCAGCTTGTCTAGCGGGACTTACAATGAGCAGTTCTTC.

This clone was observed a single time. This chain connects TRBV7-2 to TRBJ1-5; the D is unclear. Germline V gives CDR1 SGHTA, CDR2 FQGNSA. This CDR3 comprises 14 residues. Trimming left V 1 base short and J 2 bases short, with 6 bases between. The CDR3 reads CASSLGQGNQPQHF. CDR3 in DNA: TGTGCCAGCAGCTTAGGGCAAGGCAATCAGCCCCAGCATTTT.

The V gene is TRBV7-9, the J gene TRBJ1-1; D not resolved. This CDR3 has 14 amino acids. V lost 6 bases and J 0 bases, leaving 11 bases between the germline ends. Looked up from germline, CDR1 is SEHNR and CDR2 is FQNEAQ (reference sequence). The CDR3 DNA reads TGTGCCAGCAGTCCCGCGAACGTGAACACTGAAGCTTTCTTT. This encodes CASSPANVNTEAFF.

This clone was counted a few times. This sequence joins TRBV5-1 and TRBJ2-1; unclear D gene. Trimming took 4 bases from V and 8 from J, leaving 13 bases between them. Germline V gives CDR1 SGHRS, CDR2 YFSETQ. The CDR3 runs to 13 residues. CDR3 in DNA: TGCGCCAGCAGCGAGTTACTGAGCCATGAGCAGTTCTTC. Its protein product is CASSELLSHEQFF.

V is TRBV7-9 and J is TRBJ2-1; D may be TRBD1 (5 bases). Germline lookup yields CDR1 SEHNR and CDR2 FQNEAQ (reference sequence). The CDR3 is 14 residues long. Trimming shortened V by 0 bases and J by 8 bases, and 11 bases separated the two germline ends. CDR3 sequence: CASSLAVVGDEQFF. The CDR3, as DNA: TGTGCCAGCAGCTTAGCTGTCGTAGGGGATGAGCAGTTCTTC.